The clone carrying this TCR beta chain was seen a single time. What it binds is unknown. The data belong to a study of vaccination and CD4 T cells after COVID-19. Study in general: Taking of post-vaccine samples occurred a median 72 days after dose two (range 14 to 241).

The Oncomine TCR Beta short-read assay was applied to DNA of cultured CD4+ T cells. TCRdb recomputed calls from the PCR reads with MiXCR, one row per CDR3 protein. This sample has about 19,000 distinct CDR3 sequences, with 35% to 55% found just once. Treatment in this sample: roughly 10-day PBMC culture with coronavirus spike peptide pools or control peptides (ViraFEST assay). More than 1.5 million PBMCs were grown per well alongside 8.5 to 10 IU/ml IL-2 and about 10 ug/ml peptide pools. CDR3 length: 14 residues. Trimming pared 6 bases from V and 2 bases from J, leaving 13 bases between. The germline CDR1 and CDR2 sequences are MNHEY and SVGEGT. Study conclusions and caveats: Median about 90% of reactive clones detected in convalescent patients emerged only post-vaccination.

This chain joins TRBV6-2 or TRBV6-3 and TRBJ1-1; the D gene is possibly TRBD1 (6 bases). This TCR was sampled from a human donor who had recovered from COVID-19. The sequencing here drew on CD4+ T cells from blood, cultured in vitro, taken after SARS-CoV-2 vaccination. For the CDR3, the DNA is TGTGCCAGCAGCCGAGGGGGTCCAAACACTGAAGCTTTCTTT. It translates to CASSRGGPNTEAFF.